The 19 T cell receptor beta chains below were found in one sample sequenced in a study of shared clonotypes between healthy human individuals. Generated by immunoSEQ multiplex PCR, the TCRdb table keeps only in-frame clones and is missing some. Of approximately 1.4 million clones listed, approximately 98% were seen once; the top ten hold roughly 0.42%. The sequencing sample was made of naive CD4+ T cells sorted from blood. Subset reported: CD45RA+ positively selected. The receptors derive from a man aged 25-40 years in good health.

DNA of the CDR3: TGCGCCAGCAGCTTGGGCGGAAATGGTCCCTACAATGAGCAGTTCTTC. It is translated as CASSLGGNGPYNEQFF. The chain recombines TRBV5-1 with TRBJ2-1; no clear D. This CDR3 region has 16 residues. Germline V lookup: CDR1 SGHRS, CDR2 YFSETQ. Trimming took 0 bases from V and 2 from J, leaving 12 bases between them.

The CDR3 loop reads CASAPGAGGGNEQYF. The CDR3 nucleotides read TGTGCCAGCGCCCCCGGAGCGGGAGGAGGGAACGAGCAGTACTTC. This chain links TRBV28 with TRBJ2-7; TRBD2 agrees at 9 bases. CDR1 and CDR2 from the germline V gene are MDHEN and SYDVKM. Trimming took 8 bases from V and 5 from J; bases not matched to a gene: 13. The CDR3 extends over 15 amino acids.

This chain links TRBV6-5 with TRBJ2-7; no clear D. In germline, CDR1 is MNHEY, CDR2 SVGAGI. The CDR3 runs 12 residues. V lost 0 bases, J lost 4 bases, and 4 bases lay in between. The CDR3 spells CASSYSFYEQYF. Here the CDR3 DNA reads TGTGCCAGCAGTTACTCCTTTTACGAGCAGTACTTC.

The chain has TRBV6-1 and TRBJ2-5; 7 bases fit TRBD1. The V segment lost 5 bases and the J segment 1 base; nucleotides outside the gene matches: 4. The V gene's germline CDR1 is MNHNS and CDR2 SASEGT. This CDR3 is 14 amino acids long. The CDR3 is CASSFQGVQETQYF. The CDR3 DNA is TGTGCCAGCAGTTTTCAGGGGGTCCAAGAGACCCAGTACTTC.

The chain links TRBV7-9 to TRBJ1-4; 9 nucleotides line up with TRBD1. Per the germline V gene, CDR1 is SEHNR and CDR2 is FQNEAQ (reference sequence). V gave up 5 bases and J gave up 8 bases; unmatched junction bases: 12. The CDR3 extends over 16 amino acids. The CDR3 spells CASSKKRDRVLEKLFF. The CDR3 DNA sequence: TGTGCCAGCAGCAAGAAGCGGGACAGGGTTTTAGAAAAACTGTTTTTT.

As DNA, the CDR3 is TGTGCCAGCAGCCGACCCGGGACAGGGCTAGCCAAAAACATTCAGTACTTC. Protein product: CASSRPGTGLAKNIQYF. The J gene is TRBJ2-4, the V gene TRBV7-2, with 9 bases aligning to TRBD1. The trim removed 5 bases at V and 0 bases at J, leaving 8 bases unmatched. Per the germline V gene, CDR1 is SGHTA and CDR2 is FQGNSA. The length of the CDR3 is 17 residues.

In nucleotides, the CDR3 is TGCGCCAGCAGTGAGTCTCGGGGGTCCGGGGAGCTGTTTTTT. This gives the protein CASSESRGSGELFF. V and J are TRBV10-1 and TRBJ2-2; the D gene is possibly TRBD2 (6 bases). This CDR3 is built from 14 residues. The germline gives CDR1 WNHNN, CDR2 SYGVQD (reference sequence). Trimming cost V 0 bases and J 6 bases, with 8 bases left between them.

Of note for this clone: At the DNA level, this CDR3 is encoded by other sequences in the same sample as well. The chain recombines TRBV7-9 with TRBJ2-7; D may be TRBD1 (6 bases). V lost 5 bases to trimming and J lost 3 bases, with 8 bases between them. The germline CDR1 and CDR2 sequences are SEHNR and FQNEAQ (reference sequence). The CDR3 contains 12 residues. As DNA, the CDR3 is TGTGCCAGCAGCGCACAGGGCTACGAGCAGTACTTC. Protein sequence: CASSAQGYEQYF.

V is TRBV7-9 and J is TRBJ2-1, with D possibly being TRBD2 (5 bases). Per the germline V gene, CDR1 is SEHNR and CDR2 is FQNEAQ (reference sequence). The CDR3 is 13 residues long. V shed 9 bases and J shed 0 bases, with 9 bases lying between them. The CDR3 bases are TGTGCCAGTTCGGGAAGCTCCTACAATGAGCAGTTCTTC. Protein sequence: CASSGSSYNEQFF.

The chain joins TRBV7-2 to TRBJ1-4; 7 nucleotides agree with TRBD1. Looked up from germline, CDR1 is SGHTA and CDR2 is FQGNSA. This CDR3 is built from 14 residues. V lost 7 bases to trimming and J lost 7 bases; unmatched junction nucleotides: 9. The CDR3 coding sequence is TGTGCCAGCACCACGGAGGGGGCGGGTGAAAAACTGTTTTTT. This sequence encodes CASTTEGAGEKLFF. The whole variable domain, remainder taken from reference TRBV7-2 and TRBJ1-4, is GAGVSQSPSNKVTEKGKDVELRCDPISGHTALYWYRQSLGQGLEFLIYFQGNSAPDKSGLPSDRFSAERTGGSVSTLTIQRTQQEDSAVYLCASTTEGAGEKLFFGSGTQLSVL.

The chain links TRBV7-9 to TRBJ1-1, with a tentative D call TRBD1 (5 bases). Trimming removed 2 bases at V and 0 bases at J, with 13 bases between. The CDR3 is 16 amino acids. CDR1 and CDR2 from the germline V gene are SEHNR and FQNEAQ (reference sequence). CDR3 DNA: TGTGCCAGCAGCTTAAAAGGGGCACAGATGAACACTGAAGCTTTCTTT. Translated, it gives CASSLKGAQMNTEAFF.

The rearrangement links TRBV7-2 to TRBJ1-2; 8 nucleotides line up with TRBD1. V gave up 3 bases and J gave up 7 bases; unmatched junction bases: 4. CDR1 SGHTA and CDR2 FQGNSA come from the germline V gene. The CDR3 totals 13 residues. CDR3 residues: CASSLTGERGYTF. The CDR3 bases are TGTGCCAGCAGCTTGACAGGGGAGCGTGGCTACACCTTC.

The chain joins TRBV19 to TRBJ2-1; 11 positions agree with TRBD2. Trimming at V came to 4 bases and at J to 15 bases, leaving 11 bases not matched to a gene. The germline V gene encodes CDR1 LNHDA and CDR2 SQIVND (reference sequence). The CDR3 sequence is 14 residues long. Here the CDR3 reads CASSRTSGSAPRFF. The CDR3 nucleotides read TGTGCCAGTAGTAGAACTAGCGGGAGCGCCCCCCGGTTCTTC.

This rearrangement joins TRBV2 to TRBJ2-5, with D perhaps TRBD1 or TRBD2 (5 bases each). The length of the CDR3 is 14 residues. In germline, CDR1 is SNHLY, CDR2 FYNNEI. V was cut by 7 bases and J by 2 bases, with 14 bases left in between. Here the CDR3 reads CASTESEGQETQYF. The CDR3 DNA reads TGTGCCAGCACCGAATCTGAGGGGCAAGAGACCCAGTACTTC.

This clone occurred once. The chain has TRBV27 and TRBJ2-3; the match to TRBD2 covers 7 bases. The germline CDR1 and CDR2 sequences are MNHEY and SMNVEV (reference sequence). Germline trimming cut 7 bases from V and 3 bases from J; bases unmatched to any gene: 10. CDR3 length: 15 amino acids. The CDR3 DNA sequence: TGTGCCAGCAAACCCTTGGGGGGGGGAACAGATACGCAGTATTTT. It encodes CASKPLGGGTDTQYF.

The chain carries TRBV28 and TRBJ1-2; no clear D gene. The germline V and J ends were trimmed by 2 bases and 4 bases, with 14 bases remaining between them. The CDR3 runs 15 residues. The germline V gene encodes CDR1 MDHEN and CDR2 SYDVKM. CDR3 sequence: CASSLTPAYSYGYTF. As DNA, the CDR3 is TGTGCCAGCAGTTTAACCCCGGCCTATTCCTATGGCTACACCTTC.

The chain recombines TRBV30 with TRBJ2-2; D ambiguous. The germline V and J ends were trimmed by 0 bases and 11 bases, with 16 bases remaining between them. This CDR3 has 14 residues. Per germline, CDR1 GTSNPN and CDR2 SVGIG (reference sequence). The CDR3 loop is CAWSVGRNSRELFF. Written as DNA, the CDR3 is TGTGCCTGGAGTGTAGGCAGGAACTCTCGAGAGCTGTTTTTT.

The chain has TRBV5-1 and TRBJ2-2; 7 positions match TRBD1. CDR3 length: 16 residues. V shed 0 bases, J shed 3 bases, and the junction held 5 bases outside the gene matches. Germline V gives CDR1 SGHRS, CDR2 YFSETQ. CDR3 coding DNA: TGCGCCAGCAGCTTGGCGGGGCAGGGGGACACCGGGGAGCTGTTTTTT. Translated, it gives CASSLAGQGDTGELFF.

The chain recombines TRBV6-1 with TRBJ2-1, with a possible D match to TRBD2 (6 bases). Trimming left V 7 bases short and J 6 bases short, with 10 bases between. CDR1 is MNHNS, CDR2 SASEGT, per germline. CDR3 length: 12 residues. CDR3 residues: CASNRLVNEQFF. DNA for the CDR3: TGTGCCAGCAACCGACTAGTCAATGAGCAGTTCTTC.